This T cell receptor beta chain originates from a study of blood T cell repertoires in COVID-19. The assay was immunoSEQ multiplex PCR, and TCRdb's table has in-frame clones only and misses some. The table shows over 25,000 clones, with 85% to 90% occurring only once. The CDR3 is 16 residues long. Germline V CDR1 and CDR2: KGHSH, LQKENI. Trimming removed 5 bases from V and 9 bases from J; junction bases left unmatched: 10. V gene TRBV18 combines with J gene TRBJ2-1; the match to TRBD2 covers 13 bases. The sample taken for sequencing was peripheral blood. This receptor was taken from a man aged 60-69 years with acute or convalescent COVID-19. The CDR3 region is CASSSGLAGVRGEQFF. In DNA form, the CDR3 reads TGTGCCAGCTCATCCGGACTAGCGGGAGTTAGAGGTGAGCAGTTCTTC.